The text below deals with one T cell receptor (beta chain). What this receptor recognizes is not known. No qualities accompany the bases; no much larger clone lies one base away. This record comes from a study of T cell responses to AZD1222 COVID-19 vaccine (dated by TCRdb to 2020 to 2023). In terms of the full investigation: AZD1222 recipients whose second dose came at about 4 weeks and those whose second dose came at about 12 weeks were combined into one group, since spike-specific TCR depth and breadth did not differ between the two schedules. TCR sequencing covered over 230 trial participants: about 210 given two doses of AZD1222 and 26 given two doses of MenACWY control vaccine. Trial participants were enrolled by age into subgroups of 18-55, 56-69 and 70-plus years, and 148, 28 and 57 TCR-sequenced participants, respectively, were included in these subgroups. General conclusions and limits of the study: Nearly half of unique spike-specific TCRs reportedly recognized epitopes outside regions mutated in the B.1.351 and B.1.1.7 variants. A significant rise in spike-specific TCR breadth and depth was observed after two AZD1222 doses relative to day 0 and relative to MenACWY recipients. CD4 TCRs associated with the vaccine covered the entire spike protein, and the dominant responses were in regions 160-218 and 743-854. Conclusions about previously exposed vaccinees are limited because only a handful of AZD1222 recipients were SARS-CoV-2 seropositive at baseline. Because no day 14 peak-response samples were available, the repertoires could be characterized only after the peak T cell response. Participants were mostly white British, with more females than males. The authors suggested clonal diversity may have been underestimated. The 56-69-year group was small, and its depth increase did not reach significance, likely because of low power.

The CDR3 regions of human TCRbeta chains were analyzed by immunosequencing. In the paper's pipeline: TCRs in the repertoires were compared against a reference library of SARS-CoV-2-specific TCRs that had been generated with the MIRA antigen-specificity platform. Breadth meant the fraction of unique TCRs that were SARS-CoV-2-associated, whereas depth meant the fraction of total T cells that were SARS-CoV-2-associated. Using the MIRA data, each spike-specific TCR was assigned both to the spike region to which the TCR was reactive and to a CD4 or CD8 class. Log10-transformed breadth and depth values were compared by one-way ANOVA with Sidak's multiple comparisons tests. TCRdb stores this immuneACCESS table with in-frame sequences only. Part of the clones is absent; in the studies checked, under half of the shortfall reflects unresolved V genes, and no reason is known for the rest. V and J calls and clone size follow that table, whereas D and trimming were derived from the DNA. The sample records tens of thousands of clones, about 90% of which are singletons. Roughly 5.2% of the sample is held by the ten biggest clonotypes.

Interpreted using the paper, the time point label stands for: baseline before first vaccination. The vaccinee samples were drawn from two UK trials, COV001 and COV002, one of which was a single-blind randomized controlled phase 2/3 trial testing AZD1222 (ChAdOx1 nCoV-19) in healthy adults. For TCRbeta chain sequencing, PBMC samples from trial participants were taken at day 0 and at day 28 after the second dose. The germline V and J ends show losses of 3 bases and 7 bases respectively, and no gene match explains 6 bases of the junction. Via the germline V gene, CDR1 is SQVTM and CDR2 ANQGSEA. There are 14 amino acids in the CDR3, from cysteine to phenylalanine inclusive. The kept DNA is CDR3 alone, 42 bases in frame from the first base.

This TCR was recovered from an adult in good health. The V gene is TRBV29-1 and the J gene is TRBJ2-1; TRBD1 aligns with 10 central bases. The source material was peripheral blood, sampled on day 0 of AZD1222 vaccination. The bases read TGCAGCGTTGAGGTGGACAGGGGGTGGAATGAGCAGTTCTTC. This is translated as CSVEVDRGWNEQFF.